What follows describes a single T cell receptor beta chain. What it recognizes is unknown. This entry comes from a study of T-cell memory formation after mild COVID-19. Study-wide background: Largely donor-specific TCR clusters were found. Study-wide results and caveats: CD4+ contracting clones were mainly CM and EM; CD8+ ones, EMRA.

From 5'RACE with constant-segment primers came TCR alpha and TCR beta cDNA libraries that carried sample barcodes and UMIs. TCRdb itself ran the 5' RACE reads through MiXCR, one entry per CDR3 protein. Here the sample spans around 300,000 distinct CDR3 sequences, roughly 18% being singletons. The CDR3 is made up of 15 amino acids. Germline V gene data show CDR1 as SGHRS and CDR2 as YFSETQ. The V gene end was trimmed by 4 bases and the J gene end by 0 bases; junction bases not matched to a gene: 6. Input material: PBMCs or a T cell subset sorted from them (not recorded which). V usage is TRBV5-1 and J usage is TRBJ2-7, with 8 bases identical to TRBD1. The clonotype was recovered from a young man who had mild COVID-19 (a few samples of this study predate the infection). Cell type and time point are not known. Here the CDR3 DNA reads TGCGCCAGCAGCCCACAGGGGGAGCCCTCCTACGAGCAGTACTTC. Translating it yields CASSPQGEPSYEQYF.